This T cell receptor beta chain came from a study of T cells in Graves' hyperthyroidism and ophthalmopathy. Points from the study as a whole: Stable hyperthyroidism was told apart from ophthalmopathy by a model built on 13 V-J features. Most thyroid clonotypes with frequency above 0.001 were detected in blood.

Note on this clonotype: Its antigen is as yet unknown.

Amplification yielded TCR beta CDR3 regions, with RNA transcripts as the source. The TCR CDR3 was amplified in a first-round RT-PCR using the HTBI primer set. MiXCR, run by TCRdb on the multiplex PCR reads, gives a single entry per CDR3 protein. The sample carries approximately 370,000 distinct CDR3 sequences, about 18% recorded once. In patients aged 18 to 65, hyperthyroidism was newly diagnosed, with duration under 2 months. Before ophthalmopathy appeared, progressors gave blood at initial hyperthyroidism diagnosis. CDR3 length: 19 residues. Trimming pared 1 base from V and 5 bases from J, leaving 25 bases between. Germline lookup yields CDR1 MDHEN and CDR2 SYDVKM.

V is TRBV28 and J is TRBJ2-3, with a weak D call TRBD1 (5 bases). Sequenced sample: blood. The source of this sequence is a woman under 40 with Graves' hyperthyroidism that later progressed to Graves' ophthalmopathy. This CDR3 is CASSLSWGSALRGKDTQYF. The CDR3 DNA sequence: TGTGCCAGCAGTTTATCTTGGGGCAGTGCTTTAAGGGGCAAAGATACGCAGTATTTT. Full variable domain (remainder filled in from reference TRBV28 and TRBJ2-3): DVKVTQSSRYLVKRTGEKVFLECVQDMDHENMFWYRQDPGLGLRLIYFSYDVKMKEKGDIPEGYSVSREKKERFSLILESASTNQTSMYLCASSLSWGSALRGKDTQYFGPGTRLTVL.